The next 19 T cell receptor beta chains were all read from a single sample in a study of cytomegalovirus exposure and HLA in healthy donors. Clones were sequenced by immunoSEQ multiplex PCR, and TCRdb holds only the in-frame ones, with some missing. In the table there are 250,000 or so clones, roughly 87% of which are singletons. What was sequenced was PBMCs. These receptors came from a man between 18 and 29 years old in good health and CMV-seropositive.

The gene calls are TRBV28 and TRBJ2-7; 8 bases line up with TRBD1. The CDR3 extends over 15 amino acids. Per germline, CDR1 MDHEN and CDR2 SYDVKM. J gave up 5 bases and V 6 bases, and 12 bases lay outside the gene matches. The CDR3 DNA sequence: TGTGCCAGCAGCCATGACAGGGGCCGTCGAGACGAGCAGTACTTC. As protein: CASSHDRGRRDEQYF.

This clone has only a few counts. The rearrangement links TRBV29-1 to TRBJ1-2; the D gene is possibly TRBD1 (5 bases). Trimming took 6 bases from V and 2 from J, leaving 10 bases between them. Germline CDR1 is SQVTM and CDR2 is ANQGSEA. The CDR3 runs to 12 residues. The CDR3 DNA reads as TGCAGCGTCCTGGGACTCAACTATGGCTACACCTTC. This codes for CSVLGLNYGYTF.

This clone came up a few times. The chain joins TRBV14 to TRBJ2-7, with D possibly TRBD1 on 6 matching bases. The CDR3 covers 14 residues. Trimming pared 1 base from V and 5 bases from J, leaving 12 bases between. Germline V gene data show CDR1 as SGHDN and CDR2 as FVKESK. CDR3 sequence reads: CASSQAQGFNEQYF. The CDR3 coding sequence is TGTGCCAGCAGCCAAGCTCAGGGGTTCAACGAGCAGTACTTC. Together with reference TRBV14 and TRBJ2-7, the CDR3 gives the full variable domain: EAGVTQFPSHSVIEKGQTVTLRCDPISGHDNLYWYRRVMGKEIKFLLHFVKESKQDESGMPNNRFLAERTGGTYSTLKVQPAELEDSGVYFCASSQAQGFNEQYFGPGTRLTVT.

V and J are TRBV11-2 and TRBJ2-7; D possibly corresponds to TRBD2 (6 bases). Germline V gene data show CDR1 as SGHAT and CDR2 as FQNNGV. This CDR3 is built from 14 residues. Trimming removed 5 bases from V and 1 base from J, with 12 bases in between. The CDR3 sequence: CASSLVGGSYEQYF. The CDR3 coding sequence is TGTGCCAGCAGCCTCGTCGGAGGGTCCTACGAGCAGTACTTC.

The chain recombines TRBV6-6 with TRBJ1-4; tentative D call: TRBD1 (6 bases). Germline loops: CDR1 MNHNY, CDR2 SVGAGI (reference sequence). This CDR3 spans 15 amino acids. Trimming pared 3 bases from V and 6 bases from J, leaving 14 bases between. This chain's CDR3 is CASSYGRGGDEKLFF. CDR3 nucleotide sequence: TGTGCCAGCAGTTATGGAAGGGGGGGGGATGAAAAACTGTTTTTT.

The CDR3 bases are TGTGCCTGGAGTCCTTTGTGGTCTCGGGAGACCCAGTACTTC. This gives the protein CAWSPLWSRETQYF. The chain is built from TRBV30 and TRBJ2-5; D call uncertain. This CDR3 has 14 amino acids. Germline V gene lookup returns CDR1 GTSNPN and CDR2 SVGIG (reference sequence). V was shortened by 2 bases and J by 5 bases, with 15 bases between the two germline ends.

The chain carries TRBV6-5 and TRBJ2-7; 10 nucleotides line up with TRBD2. Trimming took 3 bases from V and 4 from J; bases not matched to a gene: 6. The CDR3 runs 15 residues. Looked up from germline, CDR1 is MNHEY and CDR2 is SVGAGI. CDR3 residues: CASSYLAGEAYEQYF. The CDR3 bases are TGTGCCAGCAGTTATCTAGCGGGAGAGGCTTACGAGCAGTACTTC.

The count of this clone is one. This chain uses TRBV2 with TRBJ2-7; the match to TRBD2 covers 7 bases. V lost 0 bases, J lost 6 bases, and 14 bases stayed unmatched. The CDR3 covers 17 residues. The germline CDR1 and CDR2 sequences are SNHLY and FYNNEI. The CDR3 coding sequence is TGTGCCAGCAGTGAAGCCGGGGCGGGAGTTTTACGGGGCGAGCAGTACTTC. Translated: CASSEAGAGVLRGEQYF.

There are many counts of this clone. The CDR3 DNA follows: TGCGCCAGCAGCCGGGACACCTTGAGTCAGCCCCAGCATTTT. As protein: CASSRDTLSQPQHF. V and J are TRBV4-1 and TRBJ1-5; D might be TRBD1 (6 bases). This CDR3 contains 14 residues. V was trimmed by 4 bases and J by 6 bases, leaving 13 bases between them. Per the germline V gene, CDR1 is MGHRA and CDR2 is YSYEKL.

V is TRBV7-7 and J is TRBJ2-5; 7 positions agree with TRBD2. The CDR3 covers 13 residues. CDR1 is SSHAT and CDR2 is FNYEAQ in the germline V gene (reference sequence). V trimming: 10 bases; J trimming: 4 bases; junction bases outside the gene matches: 9. CDR3 protein: CATGRVVGETQYF. In nucleotides, the CDR3 is TGTGCCACGGGGAGGGTGGTTGGAGAGACCCAGTACTTC.

This chain links TRBV6-6 with TRBJ2-3, with TRBD2 as a possible D gene (6 bases). This CDR3 spans 14 amino acids. Germline V lookup: CDR1 MNHNY, CDR2 SVGAGI (reference sequence). Trimming removed 0 bases from V and 6 bases from J, with 10 bases in between. The CDR3 is CASSYSQGLDTQYF. DNA for the CDR3: TGTGCCAGCAGTTACTCTCAGGGACTTGATACGCAGTATTTT.

The chain's CDR3 is CASSTRGVTEAFF. The CDR3 DNA reads as TGTGCCAGCAGCACACGGGGGGTTACTGAAGCTTTCTTT. The V gene is TRBV6-5, the J gene TRBJ1-1; D is perhaps TRBD1 (5 bases). Germline V CDR1 and CDR2: MNHEY, SVGAGI. The CDR3 totals 13 residues. V was shortened by 6 bases and J by 5 bases, with 13 bases between the two germline ends.

V is TRBV11-2 and J is TRBJ2-2; D remains unclear. CDR3 length equals 14 residues. The V gene's germline CDR1 is SGHAT and CDR2 FQNNGV. The V end was cut by 1 base, the J end by 3 bases, with 6 bases between. The CDR3 DNA sequence: TGTGCCAGCAGCTTAGGCTCCTACACCGGGGAGCTGTTTTTT. As protein: CASSLGSYTGELFF.

The chain recombines TRBV5-1 with TRBJ2-7; weak D call: TRBD2 (5 bases). Trimming stripped 4 bases from V and 5 bases from J, with 13 bases between. In germline, CDR1 is SGHRS, CDR2 YFSETQ. This CDR3 is 13 amino acids long. CDR3 loop: CASSPLATHEQYF. CDR3 in DNA: TGCGCCAGCAGCCCGCTAGCTACCCACGAGCAGTACTTC.

The chain carries TRBV19 and TRBJ1-5, with TRBD1 as a possible D gene (5 bases). The CDR3 length is 12 residues. Trimming took off 6 bases at V and 9 bases at J, with 12 bases between the two ends. Germline CDR1 reads LNHDA; CDR2 reads SQIVND (reference sequence). The CDR3 region has the DNA TGTGCCAGTAGCCCTTTAACAGGGCCCCAGCATTTT. This encodes CASSPLTGPQHF.

The genes are TRBV5-1 and TRBJ2-3; possible D gene TRBD1, 5 bases. The germline CDR1 and CDR2 sequences are SGHRS and YFSETQ. Trimming removed 6 bases from V and 2 bases from J, with 13 bases in between. CDR3 size: 14 residues. CDR3 sequence reads: CASMAGSLTDTQYF. The DNA of the CDR3 is TGCGCCAGCATGGCAGGGTCCCTCACAGATACGCAGTATTTT.

The chain joins TRBV15 to TRBJ2-1, with 9 bases that match TRBD2. The V segment lost 4 bases and the J segment 4 bases; nucleotides outside the gene matches: 5. From germline, CDR1 is LNHNV and CDR2 YYDKDF (reference sequence). There are 15 residues in the CDR3. The CDR3 sequence: CATSKTSGYYNEQFF. CDR3 nucleotide sequence: TGTGCCACCAGCAAGACTAGCGGATATTACAATGAGCAGTTCTTC.

This sequence joins TRBV4-1 and TRBJ2-1; D may be TRBD1 or TRBD2 (5 bases each). Germline V gene data show CDR1 as MGHRA and CDR2 as YSYEKL. This CDR3 region has 13 residues. Trimming left V 4 bases short and J 11 bases short, with 15 bases between. As DNA, the CDR3 is TGCGCCAGCAGCCCACAAGGGACGGATAAGCAGTTCTTC. Amino acids: CASSPQGTDKQFF.

As regards this clone: Other DNA sequences in this sample translate to the same CDR3. This sequence joins TRBV6-1 and TRBJ1-2, with 11 bases identical to TRBD1. This CDR3 comprises 14 residues. Germline V CDR1 and CDR2: MNHNS, SASEGT. With 8 bases clipped from V and 2 bases from J, the junction kept 4 bases outside the gene matches. The CDR3: CASSGTGGNYGYTF. In nucleotides, the CDR3 is TGTGCCAGCTCTGGGACAGGGGGGAACTATGGCTACACCTTC.